The sequence of this TCR beta chain was determined in a study of blood T cells in healthy people across ages. Primers used in a second PCR of roughly 6 to 11 cycles were a sample-barcoded 5' primer and a J-beta primer mix. TCRdb itself ran the 5' RACE reads through MiXCR, one entry per CDR3 protein. In the table there are around 1,500,000 distinct CDR3 sequences, 28% of which are singletons. Trimming took off 5 bases at V and 2 bases at J, with 10 bases between the two ends. Per the germline V gene, CDR1 is MNHEY and CDR2 is SMNVEV (reference sequence). This CDR3 spans 14 amino acids. The receptor was derived from a woman aged 25-40 years in good health. This chain connects TRBV27 to TRBJ1-5, with TRBD1 as a possible D gene (6 bases). The material sequenced was blood. Here the CDR3 DNA reads TGTGCCAGCAGTCGAGGACAGCGCAATCAGCCCCAGCATTTT. Protein product: CASSRGQRNQPQHF.